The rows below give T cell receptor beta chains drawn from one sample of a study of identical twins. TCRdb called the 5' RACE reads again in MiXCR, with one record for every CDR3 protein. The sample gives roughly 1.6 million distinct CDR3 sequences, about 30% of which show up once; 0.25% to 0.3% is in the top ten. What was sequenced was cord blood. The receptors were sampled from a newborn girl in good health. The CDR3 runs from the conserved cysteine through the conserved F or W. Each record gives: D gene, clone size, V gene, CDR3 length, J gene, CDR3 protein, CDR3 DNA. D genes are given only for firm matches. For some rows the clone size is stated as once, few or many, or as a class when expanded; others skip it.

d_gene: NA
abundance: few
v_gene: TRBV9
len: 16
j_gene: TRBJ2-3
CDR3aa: CASSVLTSYSIDTQYF
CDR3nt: TGTGCCAGCAGCGTCCTGACATCTTACAGCATAGATACGCAGTATTTT

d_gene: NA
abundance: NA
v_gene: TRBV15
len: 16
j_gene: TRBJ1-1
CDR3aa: CATSSPEGVLNTVAFF
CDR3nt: TGTGCCACCAGCAGTCCTGAGGGGGTCCTGAACACTGTAGCTTTCTTT

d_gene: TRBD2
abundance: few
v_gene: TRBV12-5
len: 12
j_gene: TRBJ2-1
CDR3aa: CASDRGGGEQFF
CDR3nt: TGTGCTAGTGATCGCGGGGGAGGTGAGCAGTTCTTC

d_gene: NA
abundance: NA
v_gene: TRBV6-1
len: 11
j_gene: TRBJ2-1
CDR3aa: CASTQGPGRFF
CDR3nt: TGTGCCAGCACCCAAGGGCCTGGGCGGTTCTTC

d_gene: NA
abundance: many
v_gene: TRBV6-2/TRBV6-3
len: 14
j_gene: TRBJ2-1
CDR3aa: CASSSSLAPNEQFF
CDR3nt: TGTGCCAGCAGTTCGAGCCTAGCTCCCAATGAGCAGTTCTTC

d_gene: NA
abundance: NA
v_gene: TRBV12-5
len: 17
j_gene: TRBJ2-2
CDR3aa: CASGLALGQTRGGELFF
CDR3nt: TGTGCTAGTGGTTTGGCCCTCGGACAGACCAGGGGCGGGGAGCTGTTTTTT

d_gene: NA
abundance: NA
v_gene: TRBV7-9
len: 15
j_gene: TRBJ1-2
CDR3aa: CASSKDGTILWRYTF
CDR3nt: TGTGCCAGCAGCAAAGACGGGACGATACTATGGCGGTACACCTTC

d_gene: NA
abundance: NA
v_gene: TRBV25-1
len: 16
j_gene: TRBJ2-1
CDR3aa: CASSERVRSTHNEQFF
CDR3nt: TGTGCCAGCAGTGAAAGGGTCAGGTCCACACACAATGAGCAGTTCTTC

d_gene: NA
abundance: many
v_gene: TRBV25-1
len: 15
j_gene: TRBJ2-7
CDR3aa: CASSEIRTDAYEQYF
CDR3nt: TGTGCCAGCAGTGAAATCCGGACCGATGCCTACGAGCAGTACTTC

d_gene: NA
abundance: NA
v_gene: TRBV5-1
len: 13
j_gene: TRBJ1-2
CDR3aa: CASSLEGRHGYTF
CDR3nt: TGCGCCAGCAGTCTGGAGGGACGACATGGCTACACCTTC

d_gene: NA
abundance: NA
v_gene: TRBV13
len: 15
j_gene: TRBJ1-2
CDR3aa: CASSLGGVRDYGYTF
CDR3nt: TGTGCCAGCAGCCTCGGGGGGGTAAGGGACTATGGCTACACCTTC

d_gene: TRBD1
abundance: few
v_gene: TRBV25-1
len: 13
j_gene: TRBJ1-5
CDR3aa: CASRANRGQPQHF
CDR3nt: TGTGCCAGCAGAGCGAACAGGGGTCAGCCCCAGCATTTT

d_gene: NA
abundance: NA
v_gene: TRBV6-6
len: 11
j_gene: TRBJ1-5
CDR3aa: CASTMERAQHF
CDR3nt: TGTGCCAGCACAATGGAGAGGGCCCAGCATTTT

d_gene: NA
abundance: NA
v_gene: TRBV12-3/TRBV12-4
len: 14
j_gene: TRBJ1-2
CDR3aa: CASSLAVRNDGYTF
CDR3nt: TGTGCCAGCAGTTTAGCGGTAAGGAACGATGGCTACACCTTC

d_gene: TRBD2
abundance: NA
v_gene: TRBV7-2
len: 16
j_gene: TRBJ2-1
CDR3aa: CASSLRYGGTYNEQFF
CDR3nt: TGTGCCAGCAGCTTACGATACGGGGGGACCTACAATGAGCAGTTCTTC

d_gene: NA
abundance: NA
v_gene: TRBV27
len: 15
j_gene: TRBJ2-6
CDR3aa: CASSRGRIGANVLTF
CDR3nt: TGTGCCAGCAGCCGGGGACGGATCGGGGCCAACGTCCTGACTTTC

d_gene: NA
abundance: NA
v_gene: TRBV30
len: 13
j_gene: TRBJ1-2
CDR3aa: CAWNQDNNYGYTF
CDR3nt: TGTGCCTGGAATCAGGACAATAACTATGGCTACACCTTC

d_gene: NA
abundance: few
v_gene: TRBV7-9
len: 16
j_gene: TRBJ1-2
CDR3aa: CARSPPPRPTNYGYTF
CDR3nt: TGTGCCAGAAGCCCTCCCCCGCGACCTACTAACTATGGCTACACCTTC

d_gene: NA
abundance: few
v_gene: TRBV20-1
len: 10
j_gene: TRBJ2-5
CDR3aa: CSANGTVQYF
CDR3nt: TGCAGTGCAAACGGGACGGTCCAGTACTTC

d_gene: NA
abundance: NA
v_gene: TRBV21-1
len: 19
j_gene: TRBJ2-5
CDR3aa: CASSKVGGGITSRQETQYF
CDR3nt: NA

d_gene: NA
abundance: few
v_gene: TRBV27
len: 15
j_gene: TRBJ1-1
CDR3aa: CASYWGRTGNTEAFF
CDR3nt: TGTGCCAGCTATTGGGGACGTACGGGGAACACTGAAGCTTTCTTT

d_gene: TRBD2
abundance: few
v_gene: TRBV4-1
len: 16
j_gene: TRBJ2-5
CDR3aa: CASSPNGLAKFETQYF
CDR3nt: TGCGCCAGCAGCCCCAACGGACTAGCCAAATTTGAGACCCAGTACTTC

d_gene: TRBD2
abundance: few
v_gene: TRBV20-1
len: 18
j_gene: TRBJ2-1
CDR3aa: CSARFSGGPGGLYNEQFF
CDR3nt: TGCAGTGCTAGATTTAGCGGGGGGCCGGGTGGTCTCTACAATGAGCAGTTCTTC

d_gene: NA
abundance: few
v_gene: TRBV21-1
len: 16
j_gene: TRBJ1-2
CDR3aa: CASSKRAGTVNYGYTF
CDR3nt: TGTGCCAGCAGCAAAAGGGCCGGGACAGTCAACTATGGCTACACCTTC

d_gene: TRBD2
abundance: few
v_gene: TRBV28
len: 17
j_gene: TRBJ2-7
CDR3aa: CASSLCSLAGESYEQYF
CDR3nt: TGTGCCAGCAGTTTATGCTCTCTAGCGGGAGAGTCCTACGAGCAGTACTTC

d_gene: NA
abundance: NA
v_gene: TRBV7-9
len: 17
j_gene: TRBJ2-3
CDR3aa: CASSLRAGKLIADTQYF
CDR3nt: TGTGCCAGCAGCTTACGGGCAGGGAAACTCATCGCAGATACGCAGTATTTT

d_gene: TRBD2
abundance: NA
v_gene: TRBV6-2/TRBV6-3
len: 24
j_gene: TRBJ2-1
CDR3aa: CASSRRRGGLTGTSGESSYNEQFF
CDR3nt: TGTGCCAGCAGCCGAAGACGAGGGGGGTTGACCGGGACTAGCGGGGAAAGCTCCTACAATGAGCAGTTCTTC

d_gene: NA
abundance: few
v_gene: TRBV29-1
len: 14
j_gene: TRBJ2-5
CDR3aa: CSGSGAGAMETQYF
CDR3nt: TGCAGCGGCTCCGGTGCGGGGGCAATGGAGACCCAGTACTTC

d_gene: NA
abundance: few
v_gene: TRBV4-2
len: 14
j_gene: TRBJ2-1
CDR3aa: CASSQDGTRIEQFF
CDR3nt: TGTGCCAGCAGCCAAGATGGGACACGAATTGAGCAGTTCTTC

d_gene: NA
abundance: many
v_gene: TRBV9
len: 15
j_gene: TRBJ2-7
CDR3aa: CASSPQTVSSYEQYF
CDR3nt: TGTGCCAGCAGCCCCCAGACAGTTTCCTCCTACGAGCAGTACTTC

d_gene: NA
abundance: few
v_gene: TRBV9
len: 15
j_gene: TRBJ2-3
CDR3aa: CASSVSGQRGDTQYF
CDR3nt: TGTGCCAGCAGCGTGTCAGGGCAGCGTGGAGATACGCAGTATTTT

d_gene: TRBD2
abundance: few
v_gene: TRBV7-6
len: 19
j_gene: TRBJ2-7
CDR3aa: CASRKSRGLADHSYNEQYF
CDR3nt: TGTGCCAGCAGAAAGAGTCGGGGACTAGCGGACCACTCCTACAATGAGCAGTACTTC

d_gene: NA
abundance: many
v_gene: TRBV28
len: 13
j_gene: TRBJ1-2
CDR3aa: CASSLKGYYGYTF
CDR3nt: TGTGCCAGCAGTTTGAAGGGCTACTATGGCTACACCTTC

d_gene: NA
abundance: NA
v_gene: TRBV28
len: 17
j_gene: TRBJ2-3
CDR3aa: CASSPKGWGASTDTRYF
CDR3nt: TGTGCCAGCAGTCCCAAGGGATGGGGGGCTAGCACAGATACGCGGTATTTT

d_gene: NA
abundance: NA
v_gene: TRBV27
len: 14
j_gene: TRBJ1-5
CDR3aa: CASSLDRENQPQHF
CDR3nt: TGTGCCAGCAGTCTGGACAGAGAGAATCAGCCCCAGCATTTT

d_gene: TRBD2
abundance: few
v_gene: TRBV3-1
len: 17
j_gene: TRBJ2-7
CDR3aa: CASSLTGTSGRYYEQYF
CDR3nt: TGTGCCAGCAGCCTAACCGGGACTAGCGGGAGATACTACGAGCAGTACTTC

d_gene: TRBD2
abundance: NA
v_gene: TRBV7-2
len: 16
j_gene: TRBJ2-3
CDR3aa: CASSYPQGLVPDTQYF
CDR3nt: TGTGCCAGCAGTTACCCTCAAGGACTAGTGCCAGATACGCAGTATTTT

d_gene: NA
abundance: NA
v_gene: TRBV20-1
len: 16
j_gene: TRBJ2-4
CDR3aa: CSARDWPQIAKNIQYF
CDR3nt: TGCAGTGCTAGAGATTGGCCCCAGATAGCCAAAAACATTCAGTACTTC

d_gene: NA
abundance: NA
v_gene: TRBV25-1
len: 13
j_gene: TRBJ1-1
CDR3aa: CASSNRGPSEAFF
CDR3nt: TGTGCCAGCAGTAACCGGGGCCCCTCCGAAGCTTTCTTT

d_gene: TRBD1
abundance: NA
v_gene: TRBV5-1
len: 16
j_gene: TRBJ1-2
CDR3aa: CASSTTGTALTYGYTF
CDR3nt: TGCGCCAGCAGCACCACCGGGACAGCCTTAACCTATGGCTACACCTTC

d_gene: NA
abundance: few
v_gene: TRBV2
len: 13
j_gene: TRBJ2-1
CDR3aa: CASIGQGPLSLFF
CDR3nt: TGTGCCAGCATTGGGCAGGGGCCTCTGTCCCTGTTCTTC